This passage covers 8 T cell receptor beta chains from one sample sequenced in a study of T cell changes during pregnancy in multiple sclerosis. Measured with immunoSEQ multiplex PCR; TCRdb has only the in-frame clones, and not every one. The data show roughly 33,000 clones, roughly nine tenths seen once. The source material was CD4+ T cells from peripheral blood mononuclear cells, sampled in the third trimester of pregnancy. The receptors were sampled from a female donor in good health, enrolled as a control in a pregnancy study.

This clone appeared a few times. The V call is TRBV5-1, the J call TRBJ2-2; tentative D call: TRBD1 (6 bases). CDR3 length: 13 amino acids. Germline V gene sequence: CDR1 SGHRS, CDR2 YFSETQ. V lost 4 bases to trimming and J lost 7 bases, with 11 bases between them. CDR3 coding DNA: TGCGCCAGCAGCATGCAGGGGAACGGGGAGCTGTTTTTT. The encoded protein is CASSMQGNGELFF. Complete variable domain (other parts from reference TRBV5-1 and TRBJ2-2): KAGVTQTPRYLIKTRGQQVTLSCSPISGHRSVSWYQQTPGQGLQFLFEYFSETQRNKGNFPGRFSGRQFSNSRSEMNVSTLELGDSALYLCASSMQGNGELFFGEGSRLTVL.

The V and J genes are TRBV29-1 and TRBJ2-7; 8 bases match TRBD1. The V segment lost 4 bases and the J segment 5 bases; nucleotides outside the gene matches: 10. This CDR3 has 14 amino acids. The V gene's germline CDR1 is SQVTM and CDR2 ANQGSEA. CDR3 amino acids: CSVGAGAGGNEQYF. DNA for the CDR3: TGCAGCGTTGGGGCCGGTGCAGGGGGCAACGAGCAGTACTTC.

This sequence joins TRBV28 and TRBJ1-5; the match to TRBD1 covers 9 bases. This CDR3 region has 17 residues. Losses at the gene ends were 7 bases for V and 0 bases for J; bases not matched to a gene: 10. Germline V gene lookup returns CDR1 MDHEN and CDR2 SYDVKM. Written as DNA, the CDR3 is TGTGCCAGCAACCGGGTGCGGACAGGGGTTAGCAATCAGCCCCAGCATTTT. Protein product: CASNRVRTGVSNQPQHF.

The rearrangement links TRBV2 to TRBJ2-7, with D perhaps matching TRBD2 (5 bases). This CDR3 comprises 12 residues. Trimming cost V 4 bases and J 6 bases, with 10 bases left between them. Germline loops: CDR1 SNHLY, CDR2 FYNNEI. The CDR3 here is CASSAVSGEQYF. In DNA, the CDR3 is TGTGCCAGCAGTGCTGTAAGCGGCGAGCAGTACTTC. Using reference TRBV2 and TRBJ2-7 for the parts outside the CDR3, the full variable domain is EPEVTQTPSHQVTQMGQEVILRCVPISNHLYFYWYRQILGQKVEFLVSFYNNEISEKSEIFDDQFSVERPDGSNFTLKIRSTKLEDSAMYFCASSAVSGEQYFGPGTRLTVT.

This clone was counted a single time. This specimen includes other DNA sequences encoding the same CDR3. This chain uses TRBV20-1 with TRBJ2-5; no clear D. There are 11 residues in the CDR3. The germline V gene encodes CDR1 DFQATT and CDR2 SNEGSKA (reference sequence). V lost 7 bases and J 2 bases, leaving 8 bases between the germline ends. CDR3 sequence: CSGSDQETQYF. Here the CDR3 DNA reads TGCAGTGGGTCAGATCAAGAGACCCAGTACTTC.

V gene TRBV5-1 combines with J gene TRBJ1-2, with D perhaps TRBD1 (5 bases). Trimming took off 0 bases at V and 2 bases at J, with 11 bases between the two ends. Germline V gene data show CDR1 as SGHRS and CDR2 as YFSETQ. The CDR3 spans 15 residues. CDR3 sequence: CASSLEGRINYGYTF. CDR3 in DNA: TGCGCCAGCAGCTTGGAGGGGCGGATCAACTATGGCTACACCTTC.

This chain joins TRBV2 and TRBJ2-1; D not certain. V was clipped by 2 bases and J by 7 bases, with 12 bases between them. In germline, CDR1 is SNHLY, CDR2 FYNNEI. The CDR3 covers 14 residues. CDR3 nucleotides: TGTGCCAGCAGTGAAATTCTAGTTTCGAATGAGCAGTTCTTC. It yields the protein CASSEILVSNEQFF. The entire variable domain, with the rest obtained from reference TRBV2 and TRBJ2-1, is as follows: EPEVTQTPSHQVTQMGQEVILRCVPISNHLYFYWYRQILGQKVEFLVSFYNNEISEKSEIFDDQFSVERPDGSNFTLKIRSTKLEDSAMYFCASSEILVSNEQFFGPGTRLTVL.

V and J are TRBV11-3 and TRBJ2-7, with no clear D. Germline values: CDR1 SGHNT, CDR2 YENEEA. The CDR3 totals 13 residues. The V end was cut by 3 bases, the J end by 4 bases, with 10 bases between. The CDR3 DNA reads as TGTGCCAGCAGCTTCCCGACGACATACGAGCAGTACTTC. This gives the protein CASSFPTTYEQYF.